The 29 T cell receptor beta chains listed next were all sequenced from one sample in a study of spatial heterogeneity in lung cancer. Time point given: blood at routine non-recurrence follow-up after resection. Unsorted whole RNA samples from tumor, nontumor lung or frozen PBMC were sequenced. TCRdb fed the 5' RACE reads into MiXCR, producing one record per CDR3 protein. This sample yields some 54,000 distinct CDR3 sequences, of which roughly 7.4% are seen a single time; over 30% belongs to the top ten. The sample consisted of PBMCs, taken at follow-up. Receptor source: a female donor with early-stage non-small cell lung cancer.

Only a few counts were recorded for this clonotype. The chain is built from TRBV7-9 and TRBJ1-2; possibly TRBD1 for D (5 bases). Per germline, CDR1 SEHNR and CDR2 FQNEAQ (reference sequence). The CDR3 sequence is 15 residues long. The V and J ends lost 1 base and 8 bases respectively, with 17 bases between them. This chain's CDR3 is CASSLELDQGNGYTF. The CDR3 region has the DNA TGTGCCAGCAGCTTAGAACTCGATCAGGGCAACGGCTACACCTTC.

This clonotype was detected a few times. The chain has TRBV3-1 and TRBJ2-5, with a weak D call TRBD2 (6 bases). The CDR3 loop spans 12 amino acids. Per germline, CDR1 LGHDT and CDR2 YNNKEL (reference sequence). V lost 9 bases to trimming and J lost 1 base, with 9 bases between them. CDR3 bases: TGTGCCAGTAGGGACTTCCAAGAGACCCAGTACTTC. Residues: CASRDFQETQYF.

This clonotype was observed at least ten times. This chain links TRBV5-1 with TRBJ2-1, with 12 bases fitting TRBD2. Unmatched junction bases numbered 12, after V lost 7 bases and J lost 7 bases. Germline lookup yields CDR1 SGHRS and CDR2 YFSETQ. This CDR3 region has 16 residues. This chain's CDR3 is CASRTTSGTSGNEQFF. The CDR3 nucleotides are TGCGCCAGCCGAACCACCTCCGGGACTAGCGGGAATGAGCAGTTCTTC.

This clonotype was detected ten times or more. The chain is built from TRBV5-1 and TRBJ2-3; D might be TRBD1 (5 bases). The CDR3 has 14 amino acids. CDR1 SGHRS and CDR2 YFSETQ come from the germline V gene. V was pared by 6 bases and J by 1 base, with 12 bases between. CDR3 nucleotides: TGCGCCAGCACCACCCAGGGTGGCACAGATACGCAGTATTTT. Amino acids: CASTTQGGTDTQYF.

This clonotype was detected many times. The V call is TRBV18, the J call TRBJ2-2; no firm D call. Germline V gene sequence: CDR1 KGHSH, CDR2 LQKENI. Trimming took off 2 bases at V and 0 bases at J, with 4 bases between the two ends. CDR3 length equals 14 residues. CDR3 in amino acids: CASSPITNTGELFF. In DNA, the CDR3 is TGTGCCAGCTCACCAATTACGAACACCGGGGAGCTGTTTTTT.

Comments on this clonotype: Germline is not matched at one junction end, which may reflect a read error. This chain connects TRBV29-1 to TRBJ1-4; no clear D gene. The CDR3 has 15 residues. In germline, CDR1 is SQVTM, CDR2 ANQGSEA. CDR3 residues: CSVEAGPTTNEKLFF. For the CDR3, the DNA is TGCAGCGTTGAAGCCGGGCCCACAACCAATGAAAAACTGTTTTTT. Looking up the rest from reference TRBV29-1 and TRBJ1-4 gives the full variable domain: SAVISQKPSRDICQRGTSLTIQCQVDSQVTMMFWYRQQPGQSLTLIATANQGSEATYESGFVIDKFPISRPNLTFSTLTVSNMSPEDSSIYLCSVEAGPTTNEKLFFGSGTQLSVL.

This clonotype was seen many times. This rearrangement joins TRBV12-3 or TRBV12-4 to TRBJ1-2, with 7 bases aligning to TRBD1. With V trimmed by 6 bases and J by 4 bases, 8 bases remained unmatched. This CDR3 has 14 residues. In DNA form, the CDR3 reads TGTGCCAGCAGGCTAGGACAGGCTCTCTATGGCTACACCTTC. This translates into CASRLGQALYGYTF.

This clonotype was seen a handful of times. The rearrangement links TRBV7-2 to TRBJ1-4; the D gene is possibly TRBD1 (5 bases). The ends were cut back, 5 bases at V and 7 bases at J, with 11 bases in the middle. CDR1 is SGHTA and CDR2 is FQGNSA in the germline V gene. This CDR3 has 13 amino acids. CDR3 sequence (DNA): TGTGCCAGCAGCCCCTGGGGGGGTGAAAAACTGTTTTTT. It codes for CASSPWGGEKLFF.

There are many counts of this clonotype. The rearrangement joins TRBV6-2 or TRBV6-3 to TRBJ2-7; unclear D gene. The CDR3 loop spans 16 amino acids. The V end lost 2 bases, the J end lost 1 base, and 15 bases lay between the germline ends. Looked up from germline, CDR1 is MNHEY and CDR2 is SVGEGT. In DNA form, the CDR3 reads TGTGCCAGCAGTTACCGCAGACCCGAGGAGTCCTACGAGCAGTACTTC. Translated: CASSYRRPEESYEQYF.

This clonotype is classed as medium-sized. The J gene is TRBJ2-7, the V gene TRBV24-1; no clear D. The germline V and J ends were trimmed by 5 bases and 2 bases, with 9 bases remaining between them. The CDR3 has 13 amino acids. Germline CDR1 and CDR2: KGHDR and SFDVKD. The CDR3 DNA sequence: TGTGCCACCAGTGGCGGCCCCGCCTACGAGCAGTACTTC. Translating gives CATSGGPAYEQYF.

This clonotype was observed at least ten times. CDR3 nucleotide sequence: TGTGCCAGCCTGCAAACTAGCCTCTACACAGATACGCAGTATTTT. It encodes CASLQTSLYTDTQYF. The chain couples TRBV6-2 or TRBV6-3 to TRBJ2-3; TRBD2 is a possible D gene (6 bases). CDR1 MNHEY and CDR2 SVGEGT come from the germline V gene. This CDR3 contains 15 residues. The V and J ends lost 8 bases and 2 bases respectively, with 17 bases between them.

The table lists this clonotype with many counts. The genes are TRBV18 and TRBJ1-2; 8 bases agree with TRBD1. The trim removed 8 bases at V and 0 bases at J, leaving 5 bases unmatched. The V gene's germline CDR1 is KGHSH and CDR2 LQKENI. The CDR3 runs 14 residues. The CDR3 reads CASDGTGANYGYTF. DNA for the CDR3: TGTGCCAGCGACGGGACAGGCGCTAACTATGGCTACACCTTC. Variable domain in full (rest from reference TRBV18 and TRBJ1-2): NAGVMQNPRHLVRRRGQEARLRCSPMKGHSHVYWYRQLPEEGLKFMVYLQKENIIDESGMPKERFSAEFPKEGPSILRIQQVVRGDSAAYFCASDGTGANYGYTFGSGTRLTVV.

This clonotype was recorded many times. This sequence joins TRBV6-2 or TRBV6-3 and TRBJ2-5, with 9 bases that match TRBD2. Germline V gene sequence: CDR1 MNHEY, CDR2 SVGEGT. This CDR3 contains 14 residues. The V gene end was trimmed by 5 bases and the J gene end by 4 bases; junction bases not matched to a gene: 5. CDR3 region: CASSSGGIRETQYF. For the CDR3, the DNA is TGTGCCAGCAGTAGCGGGGGGATCCGAGAGACCCAGTACTTC.

This clonotype was found many times. The gene calls are TRBV3-1 and TRBJ1-2; no definite D call. The CDR3 totals 14 residues. Looked up from germline, CDR1 is LGHDT and CDR2 is YNNKEL (reference sequence). Between the trimmed V and J ends, which lost 5 bases and 4 bases, there was a span of 14 bases. The CDR3 here is CASSSFGPGYGYTF. As DNA, the CDR3 is TGTGCCAGCAGCTCCTTCGGTCCGGGCTATGGCTACACCTTC.

The sample holds a few counts of this clonotype. The chain is built from TRBV10-3 and TRBJ2-7, with D uncertain. V was cut by 0 bases and J by 3 bases, with 12 bases left in between. The V gene's germline CDR1 is ENHRY and CDR2 SYGVKD. The CDR3 consists of 15 residues. This CDR3 reads CAISESQTPYYEQYF. The CDR3 DNA is TGTGCCATCAGTGAGTCTCAGACTCCTTACTACGAGCAGTACTTC.

This clonotype was recorded many times. The genes are TRBV10-2 and TRBJ2-3, with D hard to call. Germline CDR1 WSHSY, CDR2 SAAADI. The CDR3 loop spans 17 amino acids. Trimming cost V 7 bases and J 3 bases, with 23 bases left between them. CDR3: CASTTALMASATDTQYF. The CDR3 region has the DNA TGCGCCAGCACCACCGCACTAATGGCGTCGGCTACAGATACGCAGTATTTT.

This CDR3 is CASISAGSTDTQYF. The CDR3 DNA sequence: TGTGCCAGCATTTCTGCGGGGTCCACAGATACGCAGTATTTT. This rearrangement joins TRBV5-4 to TRBJ2-3, with D possibly being TRBD2 (6 bases). The CDR3 sequence is 14 residues long. Trimming removed 6 bases from V and 2 bases from J, with 13 bases in between. The V gene's germline CDR1 is SGHNT and CDR2 YYREEE (reference sequence).

In this sample, this clonotype turned up many times. V is TRBV5-1 and J is TRBJ1-1; D possibly corresponds to TRBD1 (5 bases). The CDR3 has 14 residues. V was shortened by 4 bases and J by 3 bases, with 13 bases between the two germline ends. The germline V gene has CDR1 SGHRS and CDR2 YFSETQ. This chain's CDR3 is CASSPGDGYTEAFF. The CDR3 DNA reads as TGCGCCAGCAGCCCCGGGGACGGATACACTGAAGCTTTCTTT. Together with reference TRBV5-1 and TRBJ1-1, the CDR3 gives the full variable domain: KAGVTQTPRYLIKTRGQQVTLSCSPISGHRSVSWYQQTPGQGLQFLFEYFSETQRNKGNFPGRFSGRQFSNSRSEMNVSTLELGDSALYLCASSPGDGYTEAFFGQGTRLTVV.

There are many counts of this clonotype. V usage is TRBV27 and J usage is TRBJ1-1; possible D gene TRBD1, 5 bases. Per germline, CDR1 MNHEY and CDR2 SMNVEV (reference sequence). Trimming shortened V by 2 bases and J by 0 bases, and 7 bases separated the two germline ends. The length of the CDR3 is 14 residues. The chain's CDR3 is CASSLGRVNTEAFF. The CDR3 nucleotides read TGTGCCAGCAGTTTAGGCAGGGTGAACACTGAAGCTTTCTTT.

This clonotype has a handful of counts. The V gene is TRBV7-2, the J gene TRBJ1-2, with TRBD1 matching 7 bases. Trimming at V came to 5 bases and at J to 2 bases, leaving 8 bases not matched to a gene. The CDR3 contains 15 residues. CDR1 and CDR2 (germline): SGHTA, FQGNSA. The CDR3 DNA sequence: TGTGCCAGCAGCAGTCAGGGGGATATGAACTATGGCTACACCTTC. Its translation: CASSSQGDMNYGYTF. Drawing the rest from reference TRBV7-2 and TRBJ1-2, the complete variable domain is GAGVSQSPSNKVTEKGKDVELRCDPISGHTALYWYRQSLGQGLEFLIYFQGNSAPDKSGLPSDRFSAERTGGSVSTLTIQRTQQEDSAVYLCASSSQGDMNYGYTFGSGTRLTVV.

The chain uses TRBV2 and TRBJ2-1, with 11 bases lining up with TRBD2. The CDR3 contains 19 residues. The junction had 14 bases not matched to a gene; V was cut back by 6 bases and J by 1 base. Germline V lookup: CDR1 SNHLY, CDR2 FYNNEI. In nucleotides, the CDR3 is TGTGCCAGCAGGTTTCCGTTTAGCGGGGGGGCCGAGTCCTACAATGAGCAGTTCTTC. Its translation is CASRFPFSGGAESYNEQFF.

This clonotype showed up many times. The chain combines TRBV12-3 or TRBV12-4 with TRBJ1-5, with D perhaps matching TRBD1 (6 bases). This CDR3 contains 13 residues. V gave up 7 bases and J gave up 2 bases, with 9 bases separating them. The CDR3 protein is CASNRQGNQPQHF. CDR3 in DNA: TGTGCCAGCAATCGACAGGGCAATCAGCCCCAGCATTTT.

This rearrangement joins TRBV13 to TRBJ1-1, with 8 nucleotides matching TRBD1. CDR1 is PRHDT, CDR2 FYEKMQ, per germline (reference sequence). The ends lost 5 bases at V and 0 bases at J; junction bases unmatched: 5. The CDR3 runs to 15 residues. CDR3 amino acids: CASSTGQVLNTEAFF. Written as DNA, the CDR3 is TGTGCCAGCAGCACGGGACAGGTCCTGAACACTGAAGCTTTCTTT.

V is TRBV2 and J is TRBJ1-4; no definite D call. Per the germline V gene, CDR1 is SNHLY and CDR2 is FYNNEI. This CDR3 is 12 amino acids long. V lost 6 bases and J 7 bases, leaving 9 bases between the germline ends. CDR3 nucleotide sequence: TGTGCCAGCAGGACCAGCGGTGAAAAACTGTTTTTT. This gives the protein CASRTSGEKLFF. The full variable domain, its missing parts supplied by reference TRBV2 and TRBJ1-4, is EPEVTQTPSHQVTQMGQEVILRCVPISNHLYFYWYRQILGQKVEFLVSFYNNEISEKSEIFDDQFSVERPDGSNFTLKIRSTKLEDSAMYFCASRTSGEKLFFGSGTQLSVL.

This clonotype was detected only a few times. CDR3 in amino acids: CASTGGWQGDTPLHF. The CDR3 nucleotides are TGTGCCAGCACCGGCGGCTGGCAGGGAGACACACCCCTCCACTTT. J is TRBJ1-6 and V is TRBV6-1; weak D call: TRBD1 (5 bases). With 7 bases removed from V and 11 bases from J, the gap between germline ends came to 21 bases. CDR1 MNHNS and CDR2 SASEGT come from the germline V gene. CDR3 size: 15 residues.

V and J are TRBV6-2 or TRBV6-3 and TRBJ2-1, with TRBD2 matching 9 bases. CDR1 and CDR2 from the germline V gene are MNHEY and SVGEGT. CDR3 size: 16 residues. Trimming removed 6 bases from V and 2 bases from J; junction bases left unmatched: 8. In DNA, the CDR3 is TGTGCCAGCAGGGCCCCGAGCGGGGGGACCTACAATGAGCAGTTCTTC. This codes for CASRAPSGGTYNEQFF.

This clonotype was seen only a few times. The V gene is TRBV18, the J gene TRBJ1-1; D is possibly TRBD1 (6 bases). CDR3 length: 18 amino acids. The germline CDR1 and CDR2 sequences are KGHSH and LQKENI. V dropped 2 bases and J dropped 2 bases, with 21 bases sitting between them. CDR3 nucleotide sequence: TGTGCCAGCTCACCATTCCCCCCTGGACAGCGCATAAACACTGAAGCTTTCTTT. Translated: CASSPFPPGQRINTEAFF.

The J gene is TRBJ1-5, the V gene TRBV30, with a possible D match to TRBD1 (5 bases). V was pared by 2 bases and J by 3 bases, with 17 bases between. CDR1 GTSNPN and CDR2 SVGIG come from the germline V gene (reference sequence). This CDR3 has 16 residues. Here the CDR3 reads CAWSKMGRANNQPQHF. The CDR3 DNA is TGTGCCTGGAGTAAGATGGGACGGGCGAACAATCAGCCCCAGCATTTT. The entire variable domain, with the rest obtained from reference TRBV30 and TRBJ1-5, is as follows: SQTIHQWPATLVQPVGSPLSLECTVEGTSNPNLYWYRQAAGRGLQLLFYSVGIGQISSEVPQNLSASRPQDRQFILSSKKLLLSDSGFYLCAWSKMGRANNQPQHFGDGTRLSIL.

This clonotype has only a few counts. The chain recombines TRBV5-1 with TRBJ1-5; unclear D gene. The CDR3 is made up of 14 amino acids. Between the trimmed V and J ends, which lost 4 bases and 6 bases, there was a span of 14 bases. Per the germline V gene, CDR1 is SGHRS and CDR2 is YFSETQ. The CDR3 nucleotides read TGCGCCAGCAGCCTCGATTCGTCTGGTCAGCCCCAGCATTTT. It specifies CASSLDSSGQPQHF.